The 30 T cell receptor beta chains listed next were all sequenced from one sample in a study of long-term antiretroviral therapy in people with HIV. The run of the v3.0 immunoSEQ assay was at survey level. TCRdb's copy holds only in-frame clones and misses some; the assay was immunoSEQ multiplex PCR. The sample lists about 17,000 clones, about 91% occurring once. This specimen was unsorted PBMCs, taken 0.3 years after starting antiretroviral therapy. The receptors shown here come from a man between 60 and 75 years old with HIV.

This chain connects TRBV28 to TRBJ1-2; a weak D match, TRBD1 (5 bases). This CDR3 spans 12 amino acids. CDR1 is MDHEN and CDR2 is SYDVKM in the germline V gene. The V gene lost 6 bases and the J gene lost 5 bases, with 10 bases spanning the gap. The CDR3 protein is CASSTGRYGYTF. The DNA for the CDR3 is TGTGCCAGCAGCACGGGACGGTATGGCTACACCTTC.

The chain joins TRBV5-6 to TRBJ1-1; 10 nucleotides agree with TRBD1. Per germline, CDR1 SGHDT and CDR2 YYEEEE. The CDR3 spans 15 residues. V lost 4 bases, J lost 4 bases, and 7 bases stayed unmatched. The CDR3 spells CASSSRDRGGTEAFF. DNA of the CDR3: TGTGCCAGCAGCAGCCGGGACAGGGGTGGCACTGAAGCTTTCTTT.

The CDR3 region has the DNA TGCAGCGTTGCCAGACAGGGGAGGAACACAGATACGCAGTATTTT. Translation: CSVARQGRNTDTQYF. The gene calls are TRBV29-1 and TRBJ2-3; the match to TRBD1 covers 8 bases. Looked up from germline, CDR1 is SQVTM and CDR2 is ANQGSEA. CDR3 length: 15 amino acids. V lost 4 bases and J lost 2; bases outside the gene matches: 8.

This rearrangement joins TRBV7-3 to TRBJ2-1; 8 bases align to TRBD2. The CDR3 sequence is 15 residues long. With 2 bases clipped from V and 6 bases from J, the junction kept 6 bases outside the gene matches. Germline V gene lookup returns CDR1 SGHTA and CDR2 FQGTGA. CDR3 in amino acids: CASSLPGGAGNEQFF. CDR3 bases: TGTGCCAGCAGCTTACCCGGGGGGGCCGGCAATGAGCAGTTCTTC. The whole variable domain, remainder taken from reference TRBV7-3 and TRBJ2-1, is GAGVSQTPSNKVTEKGKYVELRCDPISGHTALYWYRQSLGQGPEFLIYFQGTGAADDSGLPNDRFFAVRPEGSVSTLKIQRTERGDSAVYLCASSLPGGAGNEQFFGPGTRLTVL.

This clone was recorded only once. This sequence joins TRBV7-8 and TRBJ2-3, with TRBD2 matching over 10 bases. CDR1 and CDR2 (germline): SGHVS, FQNEAQ. V lost 1 base to trimming and J lost 8 bases; unmatched junction nucleotides: 9. The CDR3 is made up of 16 amino acids. DNA of the CDR3: TGTGCCAGCAGCTTAGGATCTAGCGGGGGTGGCGCTACGCAGTATTTT. The encoded protein is CASSLGSSGGGATQYF.

This chain uses TRBV7-3 with TRBJ1-1; 7 bases match TRBD1. J gave up 11 bases and V 3 bases, and 6 bases lay outside the gene matches. The CDR3 sequence is 12 residues long. CDR1 and CDR2 from the germline V gene are SGHTA and FQGTGA. The CDR3 loop reads CASSLQGERAFF. CDR3 DNA: TGTGCCAGCAGCTTGCAGGGGGAGAGGGCTTTCTTT. Together with reference TRBV7-3 and TRBJ1-1, the CDR3 gives the full variable domain: GAGVSQTPSNKVTEKGKYVELRCDPISGHTALYWYRQSLGQGPEFLIYFQGTGAADDSGLPNDRFFAVRPEGSVSTLKIQRTERGDSAVYLCASSLQGERAFFGQGTRLTVV.

This clone is a singleton in its sample. This chain joins TRBV11-2 and TRBJ1-4; 8 bases align to TRBD1. Germline CDR1 reads SGHAT; CDR2 reads FQNNGV. V lost 5 bases, J lost 5 bases, and 7 bases stayed unmatched. The CDR3 is made up of 15 amino acids. CDR3 bases: TGTGCCAGCAGCCCCTCCGGGACAGGAAATGAAAAACTGTTTTTT. Translation gives CASSPSGTGNEKLFF.

This clone has just one count. The CDR3 bases are TGCGCCAGCAGCTTGGGCCTAGCGGGAGAGGCAGATACGCAGTATTTT. This encodes CASSLGLAGEADTQYF. J is TRBJ2-3 and V is TRBV5-1; 10 bases agree with TRBD2. Germline-derived CDR1 and CDR2 are SGHRS and YFSETQ. The CDR3 has 16 amino acids. With V trimmed by 0 bases and J by 4 bases, 5 bases remained unmatched.

In this sample, this clone turned up once. The same CDR3 is also encoded by other DNA sequences in this sample. The V call is TRBV7-2, the J call TRBJ2-3, with 7 bases lining up with TRBD2. Looked up from germline, CDR1 is SGHTA and CDR2 is FQGNSA. The CDR3 runs to 14 residues. V trimming: 0 bases; J trimming: 5 bases; junction bases outside the gene matches: 2. DNA of the CDR3: TGTGCCAGCAGCTTAGCCGGGGGGATAGATACGCAGTATTTT. Translated: CASSLAGGIDTQYF.

The genes are TRBV29-1 and TRBJ2-1; 7 bases fit TRBD2. J was trimmed by 6 bases and V by 6 bases; bases with no gene match: 5. The CDR3 is 12 amino acids. Germline V lookup: CDR1 SQVTM, CDR2 ANQGSEA. CDR3 sequence: CSVWTRANEQFF. The DNA for the CDR3 is TGCAGCGTCTGGACTAGAGCCAATGAGCAGTTCTTC.

The chain employs TRBV10-3 and TRBJ1-3; the match to TRBD1 covers 8 bases. Trimming at V came to 5 bases and at J to 1 base, leaving 4 bases not matched to a gene. The germline V gene has CDR1 ENHRY and CDR2 SYGVKD. The CDR3 sequence is 15 residues long. This CDR3 reads CAISWGQDSGNTIYF. CDR3 sequence (DNA): TGTGCCATCAGTTGGGGACAGGATTCTGGAAACACCATATATTTT.

The chain uses TRBV11-1 and TRBJ2-1, with TRBD1 matching 7 bases. CDR3 length equals 14 residues. The V gene end was trimmed by 1 base and the J gene end by 7 bases; junction bases not matched to a gene: 4. Looked up from germline, CDR1 is SGHAT and CDR2 is FQDESV (reference sequence). CDR3 DNA sequence: TGTGCCAGCAGCTTAGGACAGGGTTCAAATGAGCAGTTCTTC. Translation gives CASSLGQGSNEQFF.

This rearrangement joins TRBV7-3 to TRBJ2-1; tentatively, D is TRBD2 (6 bases). Per germline, CDR1 SGHTA and CDR2 FQGTGA. The V end lost 5 bases, the J end lost 4 bases, and 15 bases lay between the germline ends. The CDR3 is 15 amino acids. In DNA, the CDR3 is TGTGCCAGCAGCCCCGATATGGGGACTTACAATGAGCAGTTCTTC. It yields the protein CASSPDMGTYNEQFF.

V and J are TRBV18 and TRBJ1-1; possible D gene TRBD1, 5 bases. Per germline, CDR1 KGHSH and CDR2 LQKENI. The CDR3 runs 15 residues. V dropped 2 bases and J dropped 2 bases, with 12 bases sitting between them. The CDR3 protein is CASSPGRGVNTEAFF. The CDR3 nucleotides are TGTGCCAGCTCACCAGGACGGGGGGTTAACACTGAAGCTTTCTTT. Combining the CDR3 with reference TRBV18 and TRBJ1-1 gives the whole variable domain NAGVMQNPRHLVRRRGQEARLRCSPMKGHSHVYWYRQLPEEGLKFMVYLQKENIIDESGMPKERFSAEFPKEGPSILRIQQVVRGDSAAYFCASSPGRGVNTEAFFGQGTRLTVV.

The V call is TRBV7-8, the J call TRBJ1-2; 9 bases agree with TRBD1. CDR1 is SGHVS and CDR2 is FQNEAQ in the germline V gene. V trimming: 5 bases; J trimming: 4 bases; junction bases outside the gene matches: 11. This CDR3 is built from 16 residues. CDR3 nucleotide sequence: TGTGCCAGCAGCCTCATCCGGGACAGGGTGGCCTATGGCTACACCTTC. It yields the protein CASSLIRDRVAYGYTF.

The gene calls are TRBV9 and TRBJ2-3, with unresolved D. V was clipped by 1 base and J by 2 bases, with 14 bases between them. CDR3 length: 16 residues. Per the germline V gene, CDR1 is SGDLS and CDR2 is YYNGEE. CDR3 DNA: TGTGCCAGCAGCGTACGACCGATCGGCTACACAGATACGCAGTATTTT. It translates to CASSVRPIGYTDTQYF.

The chain couples TRBV28 to TRBJ2-7; TRBD1 or TRBD2 may be the D gene (6 bases each). Germline loops: CDR1 MDHEN, CDR2 SYDVKM. Trimming stripped 7 bases from V and 0 bases from J, with 13 bases between. The CDR3 sequence is 14 residues long. The CDR3 reads CASTLGGHSYEQYF. The CDR3 nucleotides read TGTGCCAGCACCCTCGGGGGACACTCCTACGAGCAGTACTTC. The whole variable domain, remainder taken from reference TRBV28 and TRBJ2-7, is DVKVTQSSRYLVKRTGEKVFLECVQDMDHENMFWYRQDPGLGLRLIYFSYDVKMKEKGDIPEGYSVSREKKERFSLILESASTNQTSMYLCASTLGGHSYEQYFGPGTRLTVT.

This clone has a handful of counts. The chain carries TRBV6-5 and TRBJ2-7, with 9 positions matching TRBD2. V gave up 4 bases and J gave up 6 bases; unmatched junction bases: 10. The CDR3 length is 15 residues. Germline V gene lookup returns CDR1 MNHEY and CDR2 SVGAGI. This CDR3 is CASSFRGSGRSEQYF. Here the CDR3 DNA reads TGTGCCAGCAGTTTCCGTGGTAGCGGGAGATCCGAGCAGTACTTC.

V is TRBV6-6 and J is TRBJ2-7; unclear D gene. This CDR3 is 14 amino acids long. V lost 2 bases and J lost 0, with 8 bases in between. Germline CDR1 MNHNY, CDR2 SVGAGI (reference sequence). In DNA, the CDR3 is TGTGCCAGCAGTTACGAGTTTAGCTCCTACGAGCAGTACTTC. Translation: CASSYEFSSYEQYF.

The V and J genes are TRBV15 and TRBJ1-5; D remains unclear. Germline V CDR1 and CDR2: LNHNV, YYDKDF (reference sequence). CDR3 length equals 13 residues. Trimming cost V 0 bases and J 7 bases, with 7 bases left between them. The CDR3 DNA sequence: TGTGCCACCAGCAGAGATTCGGGCCAGCCCCAGCATTTT. Translating it yields CATSRDSGQPQHF.

The J gene is TRBJ2-7, the V gene TRBV28; no definite D call. This CDR3 is 14 amino acids long. The germline V gene has CDR1 MDHEN and CDR2 SYDVKM. V was pared by 7 bases and J by 0 bases, with 13 bases between. The CDR3 protein is CASTRSYLSYEQYF. CDR3 bases: TGTGCCAGCACTCGGTCCTACCTCTCCTACGAGCAGTACTTC.

This clone was counted between two and nine times. This chain joins TRBV6-1 and TRBJ1-5, with D possibly TRBD1 on 5 matching bases. The CDR3 extends over 11 amino acids. Trimming cost V 7 bases and J 8 bases, with 9 bases left between them. The germline gives CDR1 MNHNS, CDR2 SASEGT. CDR3 sequence reads: CASTEGKPQHF. Here the CDR3 DNA reads TGTGCCAGCACCGAGGGGAAGCCCCAGCATTTT.

The V call is TRBV9, the J call TRBJ1-1; TRBD1 aligns across 7 bases. J lost 11 bases, V lost 0 bases, and 13 bases had no gene match. CDR3 length equals 15 residues. CDR1 and CDR2 (germline): SGDLS, YYNGEE. CDR3 loop: CASSVEGAEGEMAFF. The CDR3 region has the DNA TGTGCCAGCAGCGTAGAGGGGGCTGAGGGGGAGATGGCTTTCTTT.

The chain links TRBV4-3 to TRBJ1-5, with D possibly matching TRBD1 (5 bases). The CDR3 extends over 19 amino acids. The germline gives CDR1 LGHNA, CDR2 YSLEER. Trimming cost V 0 bases and J 2 bases, with 20 bases left between them. The CDR3 here is CASSQDPLRSGAGNQPQHF. The CDR3 DNA reads TGCGCCAGCAGCCAAGATCCCCTCCGAAGCGGGGCGGGCAATCAGCCCCAGCATTTT.

The chain carries TRBV11-1 and TRBJ1-1; D unresolved. The germline V gene encodes CDR1 SGHAT and CDR2 FQDESV (reference sequence). The CDR3 has 15 residues. V lost 6 bases, J lost 2 bases, and 16 bases lay in between. The CDR3 bases are TGTGCCAGCAGAGACTGGTCGGAGACTAACACTGAAGCTTTCTTT. Translated: CASRDWSETNTEAFF.

The genes are TRBV7-9 and TRBJ2-5; D gene unclear. With 5 bases removed from V and 2 bases from J, the gap between germline ends came to 12 bases. CDR3 length equals 14 residues. Germline CDR1 reads SEHNR; CDR2 reads FQNEAQ (reference sequence). CDR3 in amino acids: CASSPPSLQETQYF. CDR3 nucleotide sequence: TGTGCCAGCAGCCCTCCGAGCCTACAAGAGACCCAGTACTTC. Complete variable domain (other parts from reference TRBV7-9 and TRBJ2-5): DTGVSQNPRHKITKRGQNVTFRCDPISEHNRLYWYRQTLGQGPEFLTYFQNEAQLEKSRLLSDRFSAERPKGSFSTLEIQRTEQGDSAMYLCASSPPSLQETQYFGPGTRLLVL.

The gene calls are TRBV29-1 and TRBJ1-3; D perhaps matches TRBD1 (5 bases). Trimming left V 7 bases short and J 0 bases short, with 13 bases between. Germline assignment: CDR1 SQVTM and CDR2 ANQGSEA. The CDR3 sequence is 14 residues long. CDR3 protein: CSAGGGTSGNTIYF. The CDR3 DNA reads TGCAGCGCCGGGGGGGGGACCTCTGGAAACACCATATATTTT.

The chain uses TRBV11-3 and TRBJ1-1; 7 nucleotides match TRBD1. V lost 4 bases to trimming and J lost 0 bases; unmatched junction nucleotides: 5. In germline, CDR1 is SGHNT, CDR2 YENEEA. This CDR3 contains 15 residues. The CDR3 coding sequence is TGTGCCAGCAGCTCTACCGGGACAGTGAACACTGAAGCTTTCTTT. Amino acid sequence: CASSSTGTVNTEAFF. Full variable domain (outside the CDR3, taken from reference TRBV11-3 and TRBJ1-1): EAGVVQSPRYKIIEKKQPVAFWCNPISGHNTLYWYLQNLGQGPELLIRYENEEAVDDSQLPKDRFSAERLKGVDSTLKIQPAELGDSAVYLCASSSTGTVNTEAFFGQGTRLTVV.

V and J are TRBV5-4 and TRBJ2-1, with D possibly TRBD2 on 6 matching bases. Germline V gene sequence: CDR1 SGHNT, CDR2 YYREEE (reference sequence). Trimming took 3 bases from V and 5 from J, leaving 18 bases between them. The CDR3 contains 16 residues. The CDR3: CASSSALWGEDNEQFF. Here the CDR3 DNA reads TGTGCCAGCAGCTCTGCCCTCTGGGGGGAAGACAATGAGCAGTTCTTC.

This clone is labeled medium-sized. The rearrangement joins TRBV9 to TRBJ1-3; the D gene is possibly TRBD1 (5 bases). The CDR3 spans 13 residues. The V end was cut by 3 bases, the J end by 6 bases, with 10 bases between. CDR1 and CDR2 (germline): SGDLS, YYNGEE. Here the CDR3 DNA reads TGTGCCAGCAGCGGACAGTTTGAAAACACCATATATTTT. This codes for CASSGQFENTIYF.